A single count supports the clone carrying this T cell receptor beta chain. Its matching antigen is unknown. This entry comes from a study of T cell repertoires in cytomegalovirus infection. For the study at large: Used in the study were CMV epitopes, some recently identified and HLA-C-restricted, others well-studied and HLA-B-restricted.

Trimming left V 4 bases short and J 10 bases short, with 14 bases between. There are 14 residues in the CDR3. Each CDR3 protein gets one entry after TCRdb re-called the reads with MiXCR. The table shows roughly 920,000 distinct CDR3 sequences, with about a third occurring only once. Sample: cultured CD8+ T cells from PBMCs, taken from culture after CMV antigen stimulation. The chain carries TRBV12-3 or TRBV12-4 and TRBJ1-6; D is undetermined. The source of this sequence is a human donor in good health (CMV status not recorded). Some clones in this sample may be carry-over from other donors' samples. CDR3: CASSSSLGNSPLHF. The DNA of the CDR3 is TGTGCCAGCAGTTCGTCCCTTGGTAACTCACCCCTCCACTTT.